The 8 T cell receptor beta chains given below trace back to one sample, sequenced in a study of blood T cell repertoires in COVID-19. Repertoires were generated with immunoSEQ multiplex PCR, while TCRdb's copy carries only in-frame clones and drops some. The sample lists just under 95,000 clones; around 81% were seen once. Sequencing was performed on peripheral blood. Receptors originate from a man aged 45-65 years who had recovered from COVID-19.

The chain couples TRBV3-1 (or the pseudogene TRBV3-2) to TRBJ1-2; a possible D gene is TRBD1 (5 bases). This CDR3 has 15 amino acids. The germline gives CDR1 LGHDT, CDR2 YNNKEL (reference sequence). Between the trimmed V and J ends, which lost 0 bases and 4 bases, there was a span of 12 bases. The DNA for the CDR3 is TGTGCCAGCAGCCAAGAAGCGTCAGGGTTCTATGGCTACACCTTC. It translates to CASSQEASGFYGYTF.

V gene TRBV6-5 combines with J gene TRBJ2-7; tentatively, D is TRBD2 (5 bases). CDR3 size: 12 residues. CDR1 is MNHEY and CDR2 is SVGAGI in the germline V gene. V was pared by 7 bases and J by 3 bases, with 10 bases between. DNA of the CDR3: TGTGCCAGCACGGACGGGAACTACGAGCAGTACTTC. As protein: CASTDGNYEQYF.

The chain uses TRBV5-4 and TRBJ2-7; 8 bases match TRBD2. After removal of 3 bases from V and 0 bases from J, the junction contained 8 bases not matched to a gene. The germline V gene encodes CDR1 SGHNT and CDR2 YYREEE (reference sequence). The CDR3 has 16 amino acids. The CDR3 sequence: CASSSGGTRSSYEQYF. CDR3 coding DNA: TGTGCCAGCAGCTCGGGGGGGACGAGGAGCTCCTACGAGCAGTACTTC. Using reference TRBV5-4 and TRBJ2-7 for the parts outside the CDR3, the full variable domain is ETGVTQSPTHLIKTRGQQVTLRCSSQSGHNTVSWYQQALGQGPQFIFQYYREEENGRGNFPPRFSGLQFPNYSSELNVNALELDDSALYLCASSSGGTRSSYEQYFGPGTRLTVT.

The V and J genes are TRBV27 and TRBJ2-2; 11 bases align to TRBD2. V shed 5 bases, J shed 2 bases, and the junction held 19 bases outside the gene matches. Germline lookup yields CDR1 MNHEY and CDR2 SMNVEV (reference sequence). The CDR3 length is 21 residues. This CDR3 reads CASSPTAGTSGLLGNTGELFF. DNA for the CDR3: TGTGCCAGCAGTCCAACCGCCGGGACTAGCGGTCTACTTGGAAACACCGGGGAGCTGTTTTTT.

The CDR3 DNA reads as TGTGCCACCAGCAGAAGTTGGGACAGGGGCCTCTCTGGGGCCAACGTCCTGACTTTC. Its translation: CATSRSWDRGLSGANVLTF. This chain links TRBV15 with TRBJ2-6; 10 bases align to TRBD1. Germline trimming cut 2 bases from V and 0 bases from J; bases unmatched to any gene: 7. The CDR3 covers 19 residues. The germline V gene encodes CDR1 LNHNV and CDR2 YYDKDF (reference sequence). Using reference TRBV15 and TRBJ2-6 for the parts outside the CDR3, the full variable domain is DAMVIQNPRYQVTQFGKPVTLSCSQTLNHNVMYWYQQKSSQAPKLLFHYYDKDFNNEADTPDNFQSRRPNTSFCFLDIRSPGLGDTAMYLCATSRSWDRGLSGANVLTFGAGSRLTVL.

V gene TRBV10-3 combines with J gene TRBJ1-5; 10 bases agree with TRBD1. Trimming at V came to 7 bases and at J to 7 bases, leaving 4 bases not matched to a gene. Germline CDR1 is ENHRY and CDR2 is SYGVKD. This CDR3 is built from 13 residues. The CDR3 is CAIKGQGNQPQHF. CDR3 DNA sequence: TGTGCCATCAAGGGACAGGGGAACCAGCCCCAGCATTTT.

CDR3 sequence: CATSDTVLSSGANVLTF. DNA for the CDR3: TGTGCCACCAGTGATACGGTCCTGAGCTCTGGGGCCAACGTCCTGACTTTC. The chain combines TRBV24-1 with TRBJ2-6; no clear D gene. There are 17 residues in the CDR3. Trimming shortened V by 3 bases and J by 0 bases, and 11 bases separated the two germline ends. Per germline, CDR1 KGHDR and CDR2 SFDVKD.

This sequence joins TRBV5-1 and TRBJ2-7; D gene uncertain. V dropped 0 bases and J dropped 0 bases, with 13 bases sitting between them. There are 16 residues in the CDR3. The V gene's germline CDR1 is SGHRS and CDR2 YFSETQ. CDR3 region: CASSLGFSYNSYEQYF. The CDR3 DNA is TGCGCCAGCAGCTTGGGATTCTCGTACAACTCCTACGAGCAGTACTTC.